The source of this TCR beta chain is a study of cytomegalovirus exposure and HLA in healthy donors. Overall study results and limits: The study flagged around 150 TCR beta chains as cytomegalovirus-associated.

The PCR made use of 60 Vbeta and 13 Jbeta primers. Clones were sequenced by immunoSEQ multiplex PCR, and TCRdb holds only the in-frame ones, with some missing. This sample carries 190,000 or so clones, approximately 80% of them seen once, and the ten largest clones take about 0.64%. For this clone: The antigen is undetermined.

Trimming cost V 5 bases and J 2 bases, with 13 bases left between them. The germline gives CDR1 GTSNPN, CDR2 SVGIG (reference sequence). This CDR3 spans 14 amino acids. The chain couples TRBV30 to TRBJ2-1; D is possibly TRBD2 (7 bases). This TCR came from a boy younger than 18 in good health and CMV-seronegative. Sequenced material: PBMCs. This chain's CDR3 is CAWGEGGPYNEQFF. In DNA form, the CDR3 reads TGTGCCTGGGGGGAGGGGGGTCCCTACAATGAGCAGTTCTTC.